One T cell receptor (beta chain) is described in this entry. The antigen remains unidentified. Germline lookup yields CDR1 MNHNS and CDR2 SASEGT. V was trimmed by 7 bases and J by 3 bases, leaving 12 bases between them. This CDR3 comprises 13 residues. The data derive from a study of CD8 T cells in Susac syndrome. Notes on the study in general: The study found that Susac CD8+ clonal expansion peaked in TEMRA cells and active patients.

Random hexamers were used to reverse transcribe an amount of roughly 0.5 to 1 ug RNA. TCRdb redid the calling of the immunoSEQ multiplex PCR reads with MiXCR, one entry per CDR3 protein. Of around 25,000 distinct CDR3 sequences listed, over 85% are singletons. This clonotype was sampled from a human donor with Susac syndrome. Sequencing was carried out using CD8+ T cells from PBMCs. The chain carries TRBV6-1 and TRBJ1-2; the D is unclear. The CDR3 coding sequence is TGTGCCAGCAACGTTGGTGGGGACTATGGCTACACCTTC. Residues: CASNVGGDYGYTF.